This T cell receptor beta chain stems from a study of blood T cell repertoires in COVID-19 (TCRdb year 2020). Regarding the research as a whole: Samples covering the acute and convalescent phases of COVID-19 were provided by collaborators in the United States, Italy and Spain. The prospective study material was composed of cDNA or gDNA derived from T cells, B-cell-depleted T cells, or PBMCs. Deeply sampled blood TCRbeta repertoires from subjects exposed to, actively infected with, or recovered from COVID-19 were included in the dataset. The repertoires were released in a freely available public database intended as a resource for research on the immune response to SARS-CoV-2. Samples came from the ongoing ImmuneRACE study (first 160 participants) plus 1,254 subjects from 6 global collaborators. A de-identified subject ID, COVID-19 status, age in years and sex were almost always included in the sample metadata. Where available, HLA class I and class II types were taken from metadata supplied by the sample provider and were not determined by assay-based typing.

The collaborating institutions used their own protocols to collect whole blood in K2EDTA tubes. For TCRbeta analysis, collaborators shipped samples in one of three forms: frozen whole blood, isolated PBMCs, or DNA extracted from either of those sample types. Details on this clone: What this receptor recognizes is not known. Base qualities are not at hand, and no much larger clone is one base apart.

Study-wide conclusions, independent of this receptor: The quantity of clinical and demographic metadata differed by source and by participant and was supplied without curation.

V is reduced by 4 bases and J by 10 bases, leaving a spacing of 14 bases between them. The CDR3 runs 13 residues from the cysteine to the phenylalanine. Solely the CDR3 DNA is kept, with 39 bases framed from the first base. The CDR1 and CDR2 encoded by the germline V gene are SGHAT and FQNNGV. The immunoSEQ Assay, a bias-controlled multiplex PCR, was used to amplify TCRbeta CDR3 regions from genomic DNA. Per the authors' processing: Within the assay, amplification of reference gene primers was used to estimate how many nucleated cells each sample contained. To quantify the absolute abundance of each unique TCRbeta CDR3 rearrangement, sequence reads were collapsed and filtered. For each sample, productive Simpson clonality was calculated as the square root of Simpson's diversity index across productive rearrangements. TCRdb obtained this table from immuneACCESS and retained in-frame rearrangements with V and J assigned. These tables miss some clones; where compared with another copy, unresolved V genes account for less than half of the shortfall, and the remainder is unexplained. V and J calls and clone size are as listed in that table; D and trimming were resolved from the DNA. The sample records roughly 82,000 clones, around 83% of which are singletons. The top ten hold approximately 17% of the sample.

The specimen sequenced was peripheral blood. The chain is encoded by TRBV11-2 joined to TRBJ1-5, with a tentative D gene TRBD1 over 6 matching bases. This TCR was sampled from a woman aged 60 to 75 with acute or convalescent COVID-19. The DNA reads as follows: TGTGCCAGCAGCTCTACCAACAGGGATCCCCAGCATTTT. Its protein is CASSSTNRDPQHF.